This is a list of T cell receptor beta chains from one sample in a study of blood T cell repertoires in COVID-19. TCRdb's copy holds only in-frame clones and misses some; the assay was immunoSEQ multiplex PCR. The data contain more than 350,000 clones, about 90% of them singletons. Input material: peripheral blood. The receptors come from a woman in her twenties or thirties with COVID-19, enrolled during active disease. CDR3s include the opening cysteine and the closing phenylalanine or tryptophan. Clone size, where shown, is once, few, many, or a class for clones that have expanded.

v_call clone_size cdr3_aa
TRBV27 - CASSSRTGGTVRQYF
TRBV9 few CASSEGQGDQPQHF
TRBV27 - CASSLRAGLGYEQYF
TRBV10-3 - CATTDRADEQYF
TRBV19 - CASSIVSGGQETQYF
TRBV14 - CASSRAGFTEAFF
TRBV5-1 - CASSREGNTEAFF
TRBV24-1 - CATGNTRDSTDTQYF
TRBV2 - CAGFGQLGNTIYF
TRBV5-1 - CASSLGDRGRGYTF
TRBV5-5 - CASSPQGAVTGELFF
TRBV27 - CASSSLDGLSGNTIYF
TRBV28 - CASQPGLAGVYYEQYF
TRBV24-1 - CATSDRTENTEAFF
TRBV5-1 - CASSPGASSSYNEQFF
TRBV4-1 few CASSQDERYLTDTQYF
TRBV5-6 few CASSLWDRVNSPLHF
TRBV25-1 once CASSPKGQFTDTQYF
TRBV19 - CASSAYGEEQFF
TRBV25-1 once CASNEAGNTDTQYF
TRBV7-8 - CASSPRLEEQFF
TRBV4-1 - CASRHQTSGSYNEQFF
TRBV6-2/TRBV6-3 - CASSYRLAGGRTGELFF
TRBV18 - CASSGGQGVSYEQYF
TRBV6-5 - CASSPGQTYEQYF
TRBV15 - CATSRGGTMDEQYF
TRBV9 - CASSVVGASGNTIYF
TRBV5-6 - CASSRTGGVRTGELFF
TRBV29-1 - CSVDLAGSYEQYF
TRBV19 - CASRPGQYSNQPQHF
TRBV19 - CASGTDLYGYTF
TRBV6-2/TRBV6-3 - CASSYSRGTGDYEQYF
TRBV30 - CAWSVKISGTAFNEKLFF
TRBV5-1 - CASSTTGTGTDTEAFF
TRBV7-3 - CASSWDSTGELFF
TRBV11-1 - CASPSGGSNTGELFF
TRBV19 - CASSIPGQKGSPLHF
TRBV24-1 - CATSDLEGTDTQYF
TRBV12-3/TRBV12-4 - CASSFGRGYEQYF
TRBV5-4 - CASSTGGTQYF
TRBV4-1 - CASSQEWDRGFVDEQFF
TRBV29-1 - CSGGQGTGDEQYF
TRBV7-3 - CASSLTAGGADTQYF
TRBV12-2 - CASLDGGSSYNEQFF
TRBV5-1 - CASSLGQGRLAGNTQYF
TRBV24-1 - CATRGTSGSTGELFF
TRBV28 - CASFGMPGNTIYF
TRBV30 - CAWSAGTRAYNEQFF
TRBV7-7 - CASSLAWDNSYEQYF
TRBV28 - CASSPDRVGEQFF
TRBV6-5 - CASSYSTTYEQYF
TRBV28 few CASSSWGDKSNYGYTF
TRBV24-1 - CATSATGVSYNEQFF
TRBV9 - CASSRSGRAEYNEQFF
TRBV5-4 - CASSPGRDEQYF